The source of this T cell receptor (beta chain) is a study of blood T cell repertoires in COVID-19. Across the whole study: Sites across the United States, Italy and Spain contributed samples from acute and convalescent COVID-19. Sample material is recorded as cDNA or gDNA derived from T cells, B-cell-depleted T cells, or PBMCs.

Per the original data handling: Estimated nucleated cell counts came from reference gene primer amplification. The data were produced by immunoSEQ multiplex PCR, yet TCRdb's version contains in-frame clones alone and is incomplete. V and J calls plus clone size are reproduced from that table; the DNA served to infer D and trimming. This sample has under 45,000 clones, with over 70% found just once. Germline values: CDR1 LNHDA, CDR2 SQIVND (reference sequence). V was cut by 5 bases and J by 2 bases, with 10 bases left in between. The length of the CDR3 is 13 residues. This TCR derives from a man aged 80 or over with acute or convalescent COVID-19. The V and J genes are TRBV19 and TRBJ2-7, with D perhaps matching TRBD1 (6 bases). The sample taken for sequencing was peripheral blood. The DNA of the CDR3 is TGTGCCAGTAGTCCAGGGGCGGCCTACGAGCAGTACTTC. Its translation is CASSPGAAYEQYF.